Sequencing of this T cell receptor (beta chain) was carried out in a study of blood T cell repertoires in COVID-19. Study as a whole: Sites across the United States, Italy and Spain contributed samples from acute and convalescent COVID-19.

The table came from immunoSEQ multiplex PCR; TCRdb's copy has only in-frame clones and leaves some out. Of under 450,000 clones in the sample, roughly 86% were seen once. Donors were grouped by their self-reported clinical history. The sample comprised PBMCs or T cells enriched from blood (not recorded which). This TCR derives from a man aged 30 to 39 who had recovered from COVID-19.

The CDR3 loop is CASSLKGALGSPLHF. CDR3 DNA sequence: TGTGCCAGCAGCTTAAAGGGGGCCTTGGGGTCACCCCTCCACTTT. The chain links TRBV7-3 to TRBJ1-6; 7 nucleotides match TRBD1. CDR1 and CDR2 from the germline V gene are SGHTA and FQGTGA. This CDR3 spans 15 amino acids. V was clipped by 1 base and J by 10 bases; unmatched bases: 7. The variable domain in full, with the rest retrieved from reference TRBV7-3 and TRBJ1-6, is GAGVSQTPSNKVTEKGKYVELRCDPISGHTALYWYRQSLGQGPEFLIYFQGTGAADDSGLPNDRFFAVRPEGSVSTLKIQRTERGDSAVYLCASSLKGALGSPLHFGNGTRLTVT.